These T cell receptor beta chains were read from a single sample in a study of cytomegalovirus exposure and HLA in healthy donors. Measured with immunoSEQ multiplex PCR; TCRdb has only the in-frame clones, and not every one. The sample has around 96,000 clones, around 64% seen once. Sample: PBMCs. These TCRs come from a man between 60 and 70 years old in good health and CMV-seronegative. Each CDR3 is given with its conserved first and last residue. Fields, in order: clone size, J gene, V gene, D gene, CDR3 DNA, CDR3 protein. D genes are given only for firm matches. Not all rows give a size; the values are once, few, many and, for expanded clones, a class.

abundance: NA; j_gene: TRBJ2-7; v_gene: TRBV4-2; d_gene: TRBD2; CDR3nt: TGTGCCAGCAGCCAAGATCACAATAGCGGGGACTTAAGGCAGTACTTC; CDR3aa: CASSQDHNSGDLRQYF
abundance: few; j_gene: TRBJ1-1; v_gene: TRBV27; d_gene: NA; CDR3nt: TGTGCCAGCAGTTTAAGCAGAAGGGGGACTGAAGCTTTCTTT; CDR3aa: CASSLSRRGTEAFF
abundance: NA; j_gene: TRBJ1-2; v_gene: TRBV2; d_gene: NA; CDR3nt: TGTGCCAGCAGTGAAGGTTCGTCTCTCTATGGCTACACCTTC; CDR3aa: CASSEGSSLYGYTF
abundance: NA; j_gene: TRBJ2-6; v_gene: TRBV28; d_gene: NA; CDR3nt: TGTGCCAGCAGCTCCCCCCAGGGTTTCAGTCTCAACGTCCTGACTTTC; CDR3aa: CASSSPQGFSLNVLTF
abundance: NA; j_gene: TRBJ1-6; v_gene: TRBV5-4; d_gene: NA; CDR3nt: TGTGCCAGCAGCTTGGCGGCAGGCAATTCACCCCTCCACTTT; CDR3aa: CASSLAAGNSPLHF
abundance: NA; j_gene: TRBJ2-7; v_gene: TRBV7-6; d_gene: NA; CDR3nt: TGTGCCAGCAGCCCCGTCGCGTCCTACGAGCAGTACTTC; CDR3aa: CASSPVASYEQYF
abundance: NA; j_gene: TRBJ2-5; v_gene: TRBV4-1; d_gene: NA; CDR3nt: TGCGCCAGCAGCCAAGAAGAATTGAGAGAGACCCAGTACTTC; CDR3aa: CASSQEELRETQYF
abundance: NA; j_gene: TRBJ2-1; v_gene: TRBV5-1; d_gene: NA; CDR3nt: TGCGCCAGCAGCTTGGTCGCAGGGAACAATGAGCAGTTCTTC; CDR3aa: CASSLVAGNNEQFF
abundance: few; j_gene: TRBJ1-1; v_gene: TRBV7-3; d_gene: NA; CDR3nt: TGTGCCAGCAGCTTAGGTGTAGGGGCTGAAGCTTTCTTT; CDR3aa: CASSLGVGAEAFF
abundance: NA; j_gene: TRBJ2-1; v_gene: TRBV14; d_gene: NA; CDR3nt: TGTGCCAGCAGCCAAGATTTCGCTAGCAATGAGCAGTTCTTC; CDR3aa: CASSQDFASNEQFF
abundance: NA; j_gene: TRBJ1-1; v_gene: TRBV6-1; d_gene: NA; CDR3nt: TGTGCCAGCAGTCGAAACAGGGAACTGAACACTGAAGCTTTCTTT; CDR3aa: CASSRNRELNTEAFF
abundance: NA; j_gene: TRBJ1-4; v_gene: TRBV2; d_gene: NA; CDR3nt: TGTGCCAGCAGCGGGGGGAGGAGTGAAAAACTGTTTTTT; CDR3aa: CASSGGRSEKLFF
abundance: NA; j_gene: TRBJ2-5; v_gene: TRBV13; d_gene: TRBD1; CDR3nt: TGTGCCAGCAGCTACCTCGTGACAGGGAAAGAGACCCAGTACTTC; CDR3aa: CASSYLVTGKETQYF
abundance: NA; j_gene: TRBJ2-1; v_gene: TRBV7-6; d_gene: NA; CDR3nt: TGTGCCAGCAGCTTAGGTTCCGGGAGCTACAATGAGCAGTTCTTC; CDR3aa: CASSLGSGSYNEQFF
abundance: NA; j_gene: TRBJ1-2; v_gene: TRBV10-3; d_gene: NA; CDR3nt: TGTGCCATCAGACAGGAGATTCTTACAAACTATGGCTACACCTTC; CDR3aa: CAIRQEILTNYGYTF
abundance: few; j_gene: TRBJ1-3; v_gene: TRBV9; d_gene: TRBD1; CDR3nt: TGTGCCAGCAGCAAACCGGGACAGGGGGTAGACACCATATATTTT; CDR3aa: CASSKPGQGVDTIYF
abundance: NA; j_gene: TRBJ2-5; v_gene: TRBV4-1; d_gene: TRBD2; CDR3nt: TGCGCCAGCAGCCGCCCGCTTAGCGGGAGTAGGGGGACCCAGTACTTC; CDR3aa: CASSRPLSGSRGTQYF
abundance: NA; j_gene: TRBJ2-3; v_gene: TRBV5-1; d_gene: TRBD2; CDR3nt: TGCGCCAGCAAACGCGGGGGTAGCACAGATACGCAGTATTTT; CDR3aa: CASKRGGSTDTQYF
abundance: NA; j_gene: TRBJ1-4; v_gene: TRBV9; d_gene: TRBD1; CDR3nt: TGTGCCAGCAGCGTCGAAGGGACAGATAATGAAAAACTGTTTTTT; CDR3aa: CASSVEGTDNEKLFF
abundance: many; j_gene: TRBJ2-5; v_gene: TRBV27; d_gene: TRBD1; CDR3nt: TGTGCCAGCCATGCGACCGGGACAGCCATCCAAGAGACCCAGTACTTC; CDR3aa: CASHATGTAIQETQYF
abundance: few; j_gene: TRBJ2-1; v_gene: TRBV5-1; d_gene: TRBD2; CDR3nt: TGCGCCAGCAGCAGGACTAGCCCCAGTGAGCAGTTCTTC; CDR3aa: CASSRTSPSEQFF
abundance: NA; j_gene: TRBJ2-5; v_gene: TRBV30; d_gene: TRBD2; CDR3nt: TGTGCCTGGAGTCGCCTAGCGGGGGAAGAGACCCAGTACTTC; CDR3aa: CAWSRLAGEETQYF
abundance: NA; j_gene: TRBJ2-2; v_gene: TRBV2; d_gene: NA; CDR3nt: TGTGCCAGCAAGTCAGGGCTGTACACCGGGGAGCTGTTTTTT; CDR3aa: CASKSGLYTGELFF
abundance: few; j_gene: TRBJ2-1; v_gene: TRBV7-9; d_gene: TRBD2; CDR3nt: TGTGCCAGCTCAAACCCCATTAGCGGGAGGATTTCTGGCGAGCAGTTCTTC; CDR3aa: CASSNPISGRISGEQFF
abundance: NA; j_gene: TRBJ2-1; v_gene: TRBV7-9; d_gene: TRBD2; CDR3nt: TGTGCCAGCAGCTTTTCTAGCGGGGGTGCCTACAATGAGCAGTTCTTC; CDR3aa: CASSFSSGGAYNEQFF